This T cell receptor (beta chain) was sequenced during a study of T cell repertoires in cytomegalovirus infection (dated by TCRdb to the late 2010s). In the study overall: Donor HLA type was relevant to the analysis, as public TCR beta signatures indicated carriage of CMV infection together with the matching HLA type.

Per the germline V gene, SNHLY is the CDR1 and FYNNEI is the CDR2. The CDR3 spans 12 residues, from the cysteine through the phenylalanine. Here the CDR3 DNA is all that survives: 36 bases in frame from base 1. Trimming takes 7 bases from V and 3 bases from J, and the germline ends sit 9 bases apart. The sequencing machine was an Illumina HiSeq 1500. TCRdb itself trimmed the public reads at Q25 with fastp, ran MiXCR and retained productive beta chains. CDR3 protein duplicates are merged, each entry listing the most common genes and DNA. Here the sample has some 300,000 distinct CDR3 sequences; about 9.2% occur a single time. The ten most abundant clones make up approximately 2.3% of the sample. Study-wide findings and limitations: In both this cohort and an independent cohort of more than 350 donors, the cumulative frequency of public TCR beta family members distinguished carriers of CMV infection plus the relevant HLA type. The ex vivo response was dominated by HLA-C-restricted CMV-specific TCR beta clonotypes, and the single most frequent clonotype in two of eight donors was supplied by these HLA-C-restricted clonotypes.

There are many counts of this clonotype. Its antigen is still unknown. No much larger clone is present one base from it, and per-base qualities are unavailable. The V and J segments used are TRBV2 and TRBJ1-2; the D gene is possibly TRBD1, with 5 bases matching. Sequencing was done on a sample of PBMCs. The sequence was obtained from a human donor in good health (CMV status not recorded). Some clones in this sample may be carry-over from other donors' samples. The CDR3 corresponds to CASNGADYGYTF. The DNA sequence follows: TGTGCCAGCAATGGGGCAGACTATGGCTACACCTTC.